This entry lists 16 T cell receptor beta chains sequenced from one sample in a study of radiotherapy plus CTLA-4 blockade in lung cancer. Assay: immunoSEQ multiplex PCR; the TCRdb copy retains only in-frame clones and omits some. There are 56,000 or so clones in the sample; under 85% occur only once, and 3% to 4% lies in the top ten. Sequencing used peripheral blood, obtained from a patient treated with radiotherapy plus ipilimumab. Source of these receptors: a human donor with non-small cell lung cancer who had a partial response to radiotherapy plus ipilimumab.

This clone has just a few counts. The V gene is TRBV27, the J gene TRBJ2-3, with TRBD2 as a possible D gene (6 bases). The CDR3 covers 17 residues. The V gene lost 0 bases and the J gene lost 2 bases, with 15 bases spanning the gap. Germline V gene sequence: CDR1 MNHEY, CDR2 SMNVEV (reference sequence). The CDR3 loop reads CASSLSGWREHTDTQYF. CDR3 bases: TGTGCCAGCAGTTTATCGGGGTGGAGGGAGCACACAGATACGCAGTATTTT.

The V gene is TRBV9, the J gene TRBJ2-7, with no clear D. The CDR3 is 13 residues long. V lost 0 bases to trimming and J lost 3 bases, with 7 bases between them. Germline V CDR1 and CDR2: SGDLS, YYNGEE. CDR3 amino acids: CASSVDSYYEQYF. As DNA, the CDR3 is TGTGCCAGCAGCGTAGACAGTTACTACGAGCAGTACTTC.

V and J are TRBV19 and TRBJ2-1, with D possibly matching TRBD2 (7 bases). The CDR3 is 15 amino acids. Germline assignment: CDR1 LNHDA and CDR2 SQIVND (reference sequence). With 6 bases removed from V and 6 bases from J, the gap between germline ends came to 18 bases. CDR3 residues: CASSPSVGGPNEQFF. As DNA, the CDR3 is TGTGCCAGTAGCCCCTCTGTGGGGGGGCCCAATGAGCAGTTCTTC.

The chain couples TRBV30 to TRBJ1-1, with TRBD1 identical over 7 bases. Germline lookup yields CDR1 GTSNPN and CDR2 SVGIG (reference sequence). The J segment lost 4 bases and the V segment lost 4 bases, leaving 18 bases of the junction unmatched. This CDR3 comprises 17 residues. The CDR3, as DNA: TGTGCCTGGATGGGGTATGGGCAGGGGGGCTTGAGCACTGAAGCTTTCTTT. Translating it yields CAWMGYGQGGLSTEAFF. Complete variable domain (other parts from reference TRBV30 and TRBJ1-1): SQTIHQWPATLVQPVGSPLSLECTVEGTSNPNLYWYRQAAGRGLQLLFYSVGIGQISSEVPQNLSASRPQDRQFILSSKKLLLSDSGFYLCAWMGYGQGGLSTEAFFGQGTRLTVV.

This chain uses TRBV30 with TRBJ1-5; D perhaps matches TRBD1 (5 bases). V lost 3 bases and J 5 bases, leaving 11 bases between the germline ends. The germline V gene has CDR1 GTSNPN and CDR2 SVGIG (reference sequence). The CDR3 runs 13 residues. CDR3 in DNA: TGTGCCTGGAGGAACGGAGGGGATCAGCCCCAGCATTTT. Translation: CAWRNGGDQPQHF.

This clone was detected once. The genes are TRBV5-4 and TRBJ1-6; D uncertain. The CDR3 length is 14 residues. Trimming left V 2 bases short and J 7 bases short, with 10 bases between. In germline, CDR1 is SGHNT, CDR2 YYREEE (reference sequence). Here the CDR3 reads CASSFYSGNSPLHF. The CDR3 region has the DNA TGTGCCAGCAGCTTTTATTCGGGGAATTCACCCCTCCACTTT.

The V gene is TRBV19, the J gene TRBJ2-7, with TRBD1 matching 9 bases. CDR1 and CDR2 from the germline V gene are LNHDA and SQIVND (reference sequence). CDR3 length: 15 amino acids. V lost 5 bases and J lost 2; bases outside the gene matches: 7. CDR3: CASSYRGRGTYEQYF. DNA of the CDR3: TGTGCCAGTAGTTACAGGGGGCGAGGGACCTACGAGCAGTACTTC.

V is TRBV6-1 and J is TRBJ2-7; 11 positions match TRBD2. Germline CDR1 reads MNHNS; CDR2 reads SASEGT. The CDR3 consists of 15 residues. After removal of 10 bases from V and 3 bases from J, the junction contained 11 bases not matched to a gene. The CDR3 DNA reads TGTGCCATTTTACTAGCGGGGGAAGAATTCTACGAGCAGTACTTC. Translated, it gives CAILLAGEEFYEQYF.

This chain links TRBV19 with TRBJ1-2; D perhaps matches TRBD1 (5 bases). Trimming stripped 3 bases from V and 8 bases from J, with 10 bases between. CDR3 length: 12 amino acids. The germline CDR1 and CDR2 sequences are LNHDA and SQIVND (reference sequence). The CDR3 DNA reads TGTGCCAGTAGTATTCCCCGGACAGGCTACACCTTC. Protein: CASSIPRTGYTF.

This clone turned up a few times. The chain links TRBV28 to TRBJ2-4, with 9 positions matching TRBD1. The length of the CDR3 is 17 residues. The ends lost 5 bases at V and 3 bases at J; junction bases unmatched: 11. CDR1 and CDR2 from the germline V gene are MDHEN and SYDVKM. CDR3 in DNA: TGTGCCAGCAGTCCTTTAACAGGGGGCAGGGGCAAAAACATTCAGTACTTC. This encodes CASSPLTGGRGKNIQYF.

J is TRBJ1-1 and V is TRBV7-6; D is perhaps TRBD1 (6 bases). There are 15 residues in the CDR3. The V gene's germline CDR1 is SGHVS and CDR2 FNYEAQ. With 2 bases removed from V and 0 bases from J, the gap between germline ends came to 10 bases. This CDR3 reads CASSLRAGVNTEAFF. The CDR3 DNA sequence: TGTGCCAGCAGCTTACGGGCAGGGGTGAACACTGAAGCTTTCTTT.

The chain carries TRBV11-2 and TRBJ2-3, with 15 nucleotides matching TRBD2. This CDR3 comprises 18 residues. The V and J ends lost 5 bases and 1 base, in that order; junction bases with no gene match: 7. The germline V gene has CDR1 SGHAT and CDR2 FQNNGV. The CDR3 nucleotides are TGTGCCAGCAGCCTTGGACTAGCGGGGGGGCGAGGCACAGATACGCAGTATTTT. This sequence encodes CASSLGLAGGRGTDTQYF.

The chain combines TRBV2 with TRBJ1-1; unclear D gene. In germline, CDR1 is SNHLY, CDR2 FYNNEI. CDR3 length: 13 amino acids. With 5 bases removed from V and 0 bases from J, the gap between germline ends came to 7 bases. The CDR3 region has the DNA TGTGCCAGCAGTCACACAATGAACACTGAAGCTTTCTTT. Its protein is CASSHTMNTEAFF.

In its sample, this clone ranks as medium-sized. J is TRBJ1-2 and V is TRBV30; the D gene is possibly TRBD1 (6 bases). Trimming took off 5 bases at V and 8 bases at J, with 12 bases between the two ends. CDR1 GTSNPN and CDR2 SVGIG come from the germline V gene (reference sequence). The CDR3 covers 11 residues. CDR3 coding DNA: TGTGCCTGGCAACAGGGTTGGGGCTACACCTTC. Protein product: CAWQQGWGYTF.

The rearrangement uses TRBV5-4 and TRBJ2-5; 8 bases fit TRBD1. Matching the DNA end better, TRBJ2-7 makes the J call doubtful. CDR1 is SGHNT and CDR2 is YYREEE in the germline V gene (reference sequence). There are 15 residues in the CDR3. CDR3 DNA: TGTGCCAGCCGCCTTTACGGACAGGGAATCGGCGAGCAGTACTTC. Translated, it gives CASRLYGQGIGEQYF.

The V and J genes are TRBV2 and TRBJ1-2, with 7 nucleotides matching TRBD1. Trimming cost V 7 bases and J 2 bases; bases outside gene matches: 13. Germline V lookup: CDR1 SNHLY, CDR2 FYNNEI. CDR3 length: 16 amino acids. CDR3 in DNA: TGTGCCAGCAAGCCAAACATACAGGGGCCAAACTATGGCTACACCTTC. This encodes CASKPNIQGPNYGYTF.